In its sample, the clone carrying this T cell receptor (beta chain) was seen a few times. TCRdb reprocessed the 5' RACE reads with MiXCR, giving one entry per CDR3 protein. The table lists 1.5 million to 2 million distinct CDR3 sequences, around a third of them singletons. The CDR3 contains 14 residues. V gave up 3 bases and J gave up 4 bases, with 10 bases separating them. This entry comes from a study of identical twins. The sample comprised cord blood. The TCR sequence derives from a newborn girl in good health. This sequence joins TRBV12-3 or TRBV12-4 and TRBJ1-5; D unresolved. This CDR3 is CASSLGDPNQPQHF. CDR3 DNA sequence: TGTGCCAGCAGTTTGGGAGACCCGAATCAGCCCCAGCATTTT.